Described below is a single T cell receptor beta chain sequence and its context. Looked up from germline, CDR1 is SGHTA and CDR2 is FQGNSA. The CDR3 spans 16 residues. V gave up 0 bases and J gave up 3 bases, with 12 bases separating them. The data originate from a study of control samples from healthy donors and cancer patients. Here immunoSEQ multiplex PCR was the method, and the copy in TCRdb shows in-frame clones only, minus some. The repertoire table contains some 180,000 clones. This clonotype was obtained from a woman aged 25-40 years in good health. The specimen sequenced was blood. The chain joins TRBV7-2 to TRBJ1-5; perhaps TRBD1 as D (6 bases). Here the CDR3 reads CASSLATQGSNQPQHF. CDR3 DNA: TGTGCCAGCAGCTTAGCGACACAGGGTTCCAATCAGCCCCAGCATTTT.